The text below deals with one T cell receptor (beta chain). The antigen is not known. Germline V gene data show CDR1 as SGHTA and CDR2 as FQGNSA. The V end lost 1 base, the J end lost 1 base, and 6 bases lay between the germline ends. CDR3 size: 14 residues. Using RNA template, CDR3s of TCR alpha and beta were amplified with iRepertoire arm-PCR. TCRdb reprocessed the multiplex PCR reads via MiXCR and lists one record per CDR3 protein. Here the sample spans 400,000 or so distinct CDR3 sequences, 41% being singletons. This sample is part of a study of glioma-infiltrating T cells. Study-level background: Glioblastomas were WHO grade IV, sampled at first diagnosis; low-grade were grade II. Before surgery, glioma patients received dexamethasone for at most six days. Study results and limitations: Patients with low tissue-blood divergence carried a signature set of shared blood CDR3 motifs.

The receptor was derived from a human donor with low-grade glioma or glioblastoma, undergoing nonglioma brain surgery, or in good health (not recorded which). Sequencing was carried out using glioma tissue, nonneoplastic brain tissue, or PBMCs (not recorded which). V is TRBV7-2 and J is TRBJ2-3; D gene uncertain. This CDR3 reads CASSLGLGTDTQYF. CDR3 DNA: TGTGCCAGCAGCTTAGGGCTAGGCACAGATACGCAGTATTTT.